Included here is one TCR beta chain sequence, with context. Its specificity is not known. This CDR3 comprises 16 residues. Trimming took 5 bases from V and 6 from J, leaving 21 bases between them. Germline lookup yields CDR1 SGHAT and CDR2 FQNNGV. This specimen belongs to a study of cytomegalovirus exposure and HLA in healthy donors. Study context: HLA-typed donors contributed 80 million to 85 million unique TCRs, which were held in an early data release. Study conclusions and caveats: It was taken for granted in presence/absence analyses that sequencing depth across donors was roughly uniform. Analysis was carried out at a later point, and it linked a missense DCLRE1C variant to TCR beta V- and J-gene trimming. Most CMV-associated TCR beta chains appeared HLA-restricted in a later analysis.

This PCR relied on a set of 60 Vbeta primers and 13 Jbeta primers. Libraries were prepared by immunoSEQ multiplex PCR; TCRdb keeps only in-frame clonotypes and omits some of them. The table lists roughly 100,000 clones, over 75% of them singletons, with roughly 6.9% in the top ten. The sequencing sample was made of PBMCs. The V and J genes are TRBV11-2 and TRBJ2-3; a possible D gene is TRBD2 (6 bases). The clonotype originates from a man aged 30 to 45 in good health and CMV-seropositive. The CDR3 DNA reads as TGTGCCAGCAGCCCCCTAGGTTCGAGCGGGTCCGATACGCAGTATTTT. Amino acids: CASSPLGSSGSDTQYF.